This T cell receptor (beta chain) originates from a study of blood T cells in healthy people across ages. The wider study: With template switching, about one barcoded beta molecule was captured per two T cells.

Unmatched junction bases numbered 8, after V lost 10 bases and J lost 1 base. This CDR3 contains 14 residues. The germline V gene encodes CDR1 SGHTA and CDR2 FQGTGA. A few counts support this clonotype. Sample-barcoded 5' priming and a J-beta primer mix drove a second PCR of roughly 7 to 11 cycles. Unique molecular identifiers of 12 random nucleotides labeled each cDNA. TCRdb reprocessed the 5' RACE reads via MiXCR and lists one record per CDR3 protein. This repertoire shows 750,000 to 950,000 distinct CDR3 sequences, just under 30% found once; its top ten account for roughly 10%. Donors each provided roughly 9.6 milliliters of peripheral blood. These data were also reused for a study on T cells of mothers and their children. That work contributes: Overlap in related mother-child pairs always slightly exceeded unrelated pairs, never significantly.

The clonotype was recovered from a woman between 35 and 50 years old in good health. The chain links TRBV7-3 to TRBJ2-3; 7 nucleotides align to TRBD2. Specimen: blood. The CDR3 loop is CATSPGGGTDTQYF. CDR3 nucleotide sequence: TGTGCCACCTCGCCGGGGGGTGGCACAGATACGCAGTATTTT.